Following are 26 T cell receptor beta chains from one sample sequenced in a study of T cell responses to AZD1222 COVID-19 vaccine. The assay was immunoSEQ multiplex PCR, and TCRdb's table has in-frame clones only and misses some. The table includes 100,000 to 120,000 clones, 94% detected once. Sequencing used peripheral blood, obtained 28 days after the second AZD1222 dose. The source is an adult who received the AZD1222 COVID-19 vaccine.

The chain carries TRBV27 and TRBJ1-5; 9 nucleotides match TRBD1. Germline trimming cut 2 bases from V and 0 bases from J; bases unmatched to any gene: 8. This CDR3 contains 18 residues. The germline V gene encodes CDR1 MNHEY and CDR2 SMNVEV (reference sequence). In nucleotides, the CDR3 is TGTGCCAGCAGTTTAATGGGACAGGGTTCCTTTAGCAATCAGCCCCAGCATTTT. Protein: CASSLMGQGSFSNQPQHF.

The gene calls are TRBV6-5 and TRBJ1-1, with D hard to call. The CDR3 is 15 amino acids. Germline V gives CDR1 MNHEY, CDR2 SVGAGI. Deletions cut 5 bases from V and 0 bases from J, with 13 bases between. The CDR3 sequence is CASSKKFGVNTEAFF. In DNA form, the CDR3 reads TGTGCCAGCAGTAAAAAATTTGGGGTGAACACTGAAGCTTTCTTT.

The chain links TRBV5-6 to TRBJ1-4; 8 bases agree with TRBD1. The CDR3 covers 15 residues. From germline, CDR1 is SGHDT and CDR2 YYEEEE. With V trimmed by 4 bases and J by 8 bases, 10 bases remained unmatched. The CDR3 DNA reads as TGTGCCAGCAGCCTACATACCGGGACAGGAGAAAAACTGTTTTTT. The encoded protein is CASSLHTGTGEKLFF.

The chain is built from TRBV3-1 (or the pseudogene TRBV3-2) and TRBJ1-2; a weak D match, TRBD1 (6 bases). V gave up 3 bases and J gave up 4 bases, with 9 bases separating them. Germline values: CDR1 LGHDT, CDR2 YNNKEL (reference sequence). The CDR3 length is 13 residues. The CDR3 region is CASSQGAGYGYTF. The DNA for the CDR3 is TGTGCCAGCAGCCAGGGGGCGGGCTATGGCTACACCTTC.

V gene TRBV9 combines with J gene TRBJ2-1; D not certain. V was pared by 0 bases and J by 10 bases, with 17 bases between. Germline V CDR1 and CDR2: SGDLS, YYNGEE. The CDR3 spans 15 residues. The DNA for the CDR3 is TGTGCCAGCAGCGTAGGGACCGTCTTGTCCTACGAGCAGTTCTTC. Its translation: CASSVGTVLSYEQFF.

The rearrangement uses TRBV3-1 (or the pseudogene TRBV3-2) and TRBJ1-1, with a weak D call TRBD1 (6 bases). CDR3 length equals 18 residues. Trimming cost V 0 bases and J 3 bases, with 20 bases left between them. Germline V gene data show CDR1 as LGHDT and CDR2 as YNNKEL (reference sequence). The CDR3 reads CASSQDLWGLGRDTEAFF. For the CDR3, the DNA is TGTGCCAGCAGCCAAGATCTTTGGGGGCTCGGTAGGGACACTGAAGCTTTCTTT.

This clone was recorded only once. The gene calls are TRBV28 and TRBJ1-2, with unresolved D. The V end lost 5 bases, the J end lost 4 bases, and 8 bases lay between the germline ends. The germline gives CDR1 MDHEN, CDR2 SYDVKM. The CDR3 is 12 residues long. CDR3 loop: CASSLGSYGYTF. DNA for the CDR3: TGTGCCAGCAGTCTTGGGTCCTATGGCTACACCTTC.

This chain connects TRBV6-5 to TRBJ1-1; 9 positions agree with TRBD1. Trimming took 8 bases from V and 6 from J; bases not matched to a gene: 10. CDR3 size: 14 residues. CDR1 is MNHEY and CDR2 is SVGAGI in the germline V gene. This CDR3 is CASGRDRVFSEAFF. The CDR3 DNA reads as TGTGCCAGCGGCCGGGACAGGGTTTTTTCTGAAGCTTTCTTT.

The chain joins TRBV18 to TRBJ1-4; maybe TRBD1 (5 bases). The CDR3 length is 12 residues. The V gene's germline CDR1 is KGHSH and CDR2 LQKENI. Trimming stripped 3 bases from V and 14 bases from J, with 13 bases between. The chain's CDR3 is CASSPSEGNLFF. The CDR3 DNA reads TGTGCCAGCTCACCGTCTGAGGGGAATCTGTTTTTT.

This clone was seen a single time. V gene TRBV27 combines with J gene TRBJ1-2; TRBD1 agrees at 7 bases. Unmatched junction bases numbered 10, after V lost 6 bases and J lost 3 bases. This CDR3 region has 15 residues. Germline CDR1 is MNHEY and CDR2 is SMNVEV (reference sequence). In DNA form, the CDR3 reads TGTGCCAGCAGGGAAAATCCCGGACAGGACTATGGCTACACCTTC. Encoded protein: CASRENPGQDYGYTF.

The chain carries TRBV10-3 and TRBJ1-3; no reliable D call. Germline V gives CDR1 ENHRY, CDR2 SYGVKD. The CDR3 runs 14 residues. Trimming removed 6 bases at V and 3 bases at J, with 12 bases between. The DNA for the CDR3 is TGTGCCATCAGCGAAGGCCGGGATGGAAACACCATATATTTT. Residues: CAISEGRDGNTIYF.

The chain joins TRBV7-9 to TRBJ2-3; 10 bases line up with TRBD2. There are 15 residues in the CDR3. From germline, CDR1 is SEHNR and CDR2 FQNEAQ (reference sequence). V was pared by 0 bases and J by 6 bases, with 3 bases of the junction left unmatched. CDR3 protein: CASSLAGLAVDTQYF. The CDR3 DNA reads TGTGCCAGCAGCTTAGCAGGACTAGCGGTGGATACGCAGTATTTT.

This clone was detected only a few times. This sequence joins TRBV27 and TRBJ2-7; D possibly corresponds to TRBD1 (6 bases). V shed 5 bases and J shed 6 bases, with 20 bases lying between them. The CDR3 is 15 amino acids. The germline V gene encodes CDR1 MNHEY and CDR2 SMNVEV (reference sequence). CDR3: CASSKTRDTIREQYF. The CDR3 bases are TGTGCCAGCAGTAAAACCCGGGACACTATTCGCGAGCAGTACTTC.

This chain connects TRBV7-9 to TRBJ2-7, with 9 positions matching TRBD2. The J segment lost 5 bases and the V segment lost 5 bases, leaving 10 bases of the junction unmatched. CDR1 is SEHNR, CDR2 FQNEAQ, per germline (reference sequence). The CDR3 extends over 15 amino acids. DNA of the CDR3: TGTGCCAGCAGCGCAATAGCGGGAGATCTGGACGAGCAGTACTTC. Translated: CASSAIAGDLDEQYF.

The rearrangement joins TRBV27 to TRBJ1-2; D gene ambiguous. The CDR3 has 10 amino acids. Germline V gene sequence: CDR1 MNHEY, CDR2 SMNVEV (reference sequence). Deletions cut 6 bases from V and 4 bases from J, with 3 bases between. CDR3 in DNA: TGTGCCAGCAGGATCTATGGCTACACCTTC. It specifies CASRIYGYTF.

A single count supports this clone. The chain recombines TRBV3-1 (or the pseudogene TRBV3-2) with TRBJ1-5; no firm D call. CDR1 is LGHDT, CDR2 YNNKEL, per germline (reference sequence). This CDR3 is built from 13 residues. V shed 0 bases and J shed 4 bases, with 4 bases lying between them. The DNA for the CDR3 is TGTGCCAGCAGCCAAGACAGGAATCAGCCCCAGCATTTT. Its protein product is CASSQDRNQPQHF.

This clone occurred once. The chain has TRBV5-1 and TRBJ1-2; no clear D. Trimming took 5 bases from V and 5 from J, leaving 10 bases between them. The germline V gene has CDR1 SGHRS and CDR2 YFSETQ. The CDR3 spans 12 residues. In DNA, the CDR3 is TGCGCCAGCAGTAGTTCGGTTTATGGCTACACCTTC. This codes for CASSSSVYGYTF.

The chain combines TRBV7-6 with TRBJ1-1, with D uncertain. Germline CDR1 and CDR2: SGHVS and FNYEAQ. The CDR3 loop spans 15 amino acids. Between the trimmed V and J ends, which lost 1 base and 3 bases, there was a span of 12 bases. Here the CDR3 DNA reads TGTGCCAGCAGCTTAGTCCCGGGGTCGGACACTGAAGCTTTCTTT. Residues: CASSLVPGSDTEAFF.

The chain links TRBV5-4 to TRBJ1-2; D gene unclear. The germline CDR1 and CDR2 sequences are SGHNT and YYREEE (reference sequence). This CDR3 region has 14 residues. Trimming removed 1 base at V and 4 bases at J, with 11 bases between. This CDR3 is CASSLREGGYGYTF. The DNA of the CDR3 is TGTGCCAGCAGCTTGCGGGAGGGCGGCTATGGCTACACCTTC.

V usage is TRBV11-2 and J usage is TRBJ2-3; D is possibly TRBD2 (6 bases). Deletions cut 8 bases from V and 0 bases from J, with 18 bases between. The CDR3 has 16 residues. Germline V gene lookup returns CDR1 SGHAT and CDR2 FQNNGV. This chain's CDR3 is CASAGRPQLSTDTQYF. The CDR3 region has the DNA TGTGCCAGCGCTGGGAGGCCCCAGCTAAGCACAGATACGCAGTATTTT.

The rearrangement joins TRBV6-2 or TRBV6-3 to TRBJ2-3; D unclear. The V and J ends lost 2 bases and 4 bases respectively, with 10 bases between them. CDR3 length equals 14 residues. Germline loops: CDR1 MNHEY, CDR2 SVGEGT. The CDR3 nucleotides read TGTGCCAGCAGTTACCGCTCCCCGGCAGATACGCAGTATTTT. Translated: CASSYRSPADTQYF.

The CDR3 nucleotides read TGTGCCAGCAGCGGGAGCGGGGGGGGAAGCGGGGAGCTGTTTTTT. The encoded protein is CASSGSGGGSGELFF. This rearrangement joins TRBV7-8 to TRBJ2-2, with 10 positions matching TRBD2. Germline CDR1 and CDR2: SGHVS and FQNEAQ. CDR3 length: 15 amino acids. The ends lost 5 bases at V and 7 bases at J; junction bases unmatched: 7.

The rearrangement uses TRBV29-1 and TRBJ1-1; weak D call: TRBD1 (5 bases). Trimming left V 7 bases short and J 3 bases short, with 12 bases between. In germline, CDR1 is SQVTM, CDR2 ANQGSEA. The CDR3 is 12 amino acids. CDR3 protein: CSGGRGDTEAFF. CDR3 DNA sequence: TGCAGCGGGGGACGGGGGGACACTGAAGCTTTCTTT.

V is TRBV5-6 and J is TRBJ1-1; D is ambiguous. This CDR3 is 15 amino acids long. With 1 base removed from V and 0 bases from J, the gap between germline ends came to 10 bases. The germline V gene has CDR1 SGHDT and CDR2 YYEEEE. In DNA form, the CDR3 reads TGTGCCAGCAGCTTGTTGGGCAGCATGAACACTGAAGCTTTCTTT. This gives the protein CASSLLGSMNTEAFF. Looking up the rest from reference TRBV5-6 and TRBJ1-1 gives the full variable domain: DAGVTQSPTHLIKTRGQQVTLRCSPKSGHDTVSWYQQALGQGPQFIFQYYEEEERQRGNFPDRFSGHQFPNYSSELNVNALLLGDSALYLCASSLLGSMNTEAFFGQGTRLTVV.

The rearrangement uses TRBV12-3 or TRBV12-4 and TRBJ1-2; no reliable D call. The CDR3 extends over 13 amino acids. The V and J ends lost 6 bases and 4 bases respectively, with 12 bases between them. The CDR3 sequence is CASRTDRVYGYTF. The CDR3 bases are TGTGCCAGCAGAACGGACCGAGTCTATGGCTACACCTTC.

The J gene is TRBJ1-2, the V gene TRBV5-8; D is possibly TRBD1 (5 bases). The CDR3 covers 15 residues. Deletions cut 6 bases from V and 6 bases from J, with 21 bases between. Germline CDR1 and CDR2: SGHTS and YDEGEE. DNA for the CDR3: TGTGCCAGCACGTTTGACATGGAGGGGATTGATGGCTACACCTTC. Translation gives CASTFDMEGIDGYTF.